This T cell receptor (beta chain) was profiled in a study of patients and donors after allogeneic stem cell transplantation. CDR1 is SEHNR, CDR2 FQNEAQ, per germline (reference sequence). The V end lost 1 base, the J end lost 7 bases, and 16 bases lay between the germline ends. The CDR3 sequence is 16 residues long. A single record per CDR3 protein comes from TCRdb applying MiXCR to the RT-PCR reads. This table has 800,000 to 1,000,000 distinct CDR3 sequences, more than 15% appearing once. The chain couples TRBV7-9 to TRBJ1-4; TRBD1 is a possible D gene (5 bases). The sample consisted of blood, either unsorted or a sorted T cell fraction (not recorded which). This receptor was identified in a human donor who was either an allogeneic HSCT recipient or a stem cell or donor lymphocyte infusion donor (not recorded which). It is not recorded whose cells these are; they may come from a transplant donor. The CDR3 sequence: CASSLDWQGGGEKLFF. DNA of the CDR3: TGTGCCAGCAGCTTAGATTGGCAGGGTGGAGGTGAAAAACTGTTTTTT.